This is a list of T cell receptor beta chains from one sample in a study of CD8+CD57+ T cells in acquired aplastic anemia. TCRdb itself ran the reads through MiXCR, one entry per CDR3 protein. The table lists 200,000 or so distinct CDR3 sequences, about half of them singletons. The sample was sorted CD4+, CD8+, or CD8+CD57+ T cells (not recorded which) from PBMCs. These receptors all come from a human donor with aplastic anemia. CDR3s include the opening cysteine and the closing phenylalanine or tryptophan. D genes are given only for firm matches. Some rows mark clone size as missing; the rest say once, few, many or name a class of expanded clone.

D gene	V gene	J gene	clone size	CDR3 protein	CDR3 DNA
TRBD1	TRBV9	TRBJ1-5	NA	CASSSDRTSQPQHF	TGTGCCAGCAGCTCGGACAGGACTTCTCAGCCCCAGCATTTT
TRBD2	TRBV7-2	TRBJ2-7	NA	CASSFPTSGYEQYF	TGTGCCAGCAGCTTTCCTACTAGCGGCTACGAGCAGTACTTC
TRBD1	TRBV3-1	TRBJ2-7	many	CASSQRDRAIEQYF	TGTGCCAGCAGCCAACGGGACAGGGCCATCGAGCAGTACTTC
NA	TRBV20-1	TRBJ2-5	NA	CSANKGETQYF	TGCAGTGCTAACAAGGGGGAGACCCAGTACTTC
NA	TRBV7-8	TRBJ2-7	many	CASSKGGVVSYEQYF	TGTGCCAGCAGCAAGGGGGGGGTCGTCTCCTACGAGCAGTACTTC
TRBD2	TRBV24-1	TRBJ2-2	NA	CATSDSGLAGKGELFF	TGTGCCACCAGTGATTCGGGACTAGCGGGGAAGGGGGAGCTGTTTTTT
TRBD1	TRBV10-2	TRBJ2-7	NA	CASSFGQGGVEQYF	TGCGCCAGCAGCTTCGGACAGGGGGGCGTCGAGCAGTACTTC
TRBD1	TRBV7-9	TRBJ2-4	many	CASSPTGGAGVVIQYF	TGTGCCAGCAGCCCAACAGGGGGCGCGGGGGTGGTCATTCAGTACTTC
TRBD1	TRBV29-1	TRBJ2-7	NA	CSVGRSGTGAYEQYF	TGCAGCGTTGGGCGAAGCGGGACAGGGGCCTACGAGCAGTACTTC
NA	TRBV28	TRBJ1-5	few	CARSRGYSNQPQHF	TGTGCGCGCTCCCGGGGTTATAGCAATCAGCCCCAGCATTTT
NA	TRBV19	TRBJ2-5	many	CASSFRRGEGGETQYF	TGTGCCAGTAGTTTCCGTAGGGGCGAGGGGGGAGAGACCCAGTACTTC
NA	TRBV30	TRBJ2-7	NA	CALVQPDRYEQYF	TGTGCCTTAGTACAACCCGACAGGTACGAGCAGTACTTC
NA	TRBV14	TRBJ2-7	many	CASSQEGLAAYEQYF	TGTGCCAGCAGCCAAGAAGGCCTAGCCGCCTACGAGCAGTACTTC
TRBD2	TRBV7-3	TRBJ2-1	many	CASSLDSGTYNEQFF	TGTGCCAGCAGCTTAGACAGCGGGACCTACAATGAGCAGTTCTTC
TRBD1	TRBV2	TRBJ1-4	NA	CASSRGTVDSEKLFF	TGTGCCAGCAGCCGAGGGACAGTGGATAGTGAAAAACTGTTTTTT
NA	TRBV9	TRBJ2-3	NA	CASTNRADTQYF	TGTGCCAGCACCAACAGGGCAGATACGCAGTATTTT